The 8 T cell receptor beta chains given below trace back to one sample, sequenced in a study of Graves' ophthalmopathy and Graves' hyperthyroidism. Amplifying from RNA transcripts, the study obtained TCR beta CDR3 regions. Second-round multiplex PCR came after first-round RT-PCR with HTBI primers. TCRdb reanalysed the multiplex PCR reads using MiXCR and keeps one entry per CDR3 protein. The sample holds around 340,000 distinct CDR3 sequences, around a sixth seen once. Sequenced: peripheral blood. These receptors came from an adult man with Graves' ophthalmopathy.

The rearrangement links TRBV20-1 to TRBJ2-7; 15 bases align to TRBD2. V shed 6 bases and J 3 bases; nucleotides not matched to a gene: 9. Germline CDR1 DFQATT, CDR2 SNEGSKA (reference sequence). The CDR3 extends over 16 amino acids. CDR3 nucleotide sequence: TGCAGTGCGACTCCGGGACTAGCGGGGGGAAGCTACGAGCAGTACTTC. It translates to CSATPGLAGGSYEQYF.

This clonotype has a count of ten or more. This chain links TRBV5-1 with TRBJ1-2, with D tentatively TRBD1 (5 bases). Germline-derived CDR1 and CDR2 are SGHRS and YFSETQ. Trimming shortened V by 0 bases and J by 4 bases, and 10 bases separated the two germline ends. This CDR3 spans 14 amino acids. The CDR3 sequence: CASSLDDSVYGYTF. The CDR3 bases are TGCGCCAGCAGCTTGGACGACAGCGTCTATGGCTACACCTTC.

This clonotype was picked up a small number of times. The chain links TRBV12-3 or TRBV12-4 to TRBJ2-5; D is perhaps TRBD1 or TRBD2 (5 bases each). Deletions cut 1 base from V and 4 bases from J, with 10 bases between. This CDR3 spans 14 amino acids. The CDR3, as DNA: TGTGCCAGCAGTTTAGGGGGGACGTCAGAGACCCAGTACTTC. The encoded protein is CASSLGGTSETQYF.

In its sample, this clonotype was seen many times. The V gene is TRBV30, the J gene TRBJ1-2, with 8 positions matching TRBD1. The CDR3 has 12 residues. The V gene's germline CDR1 is GTSNPN and CDR2 SVGIG (reference sequence). V gave up 5 bases and J gave up 8 bases; unmatched junction bases: 7. The chain's CDR3 is CAWDRTGRGYTF. CDR3 in DNA: TGTGCCTGGGATCGGACAGGGCGCGGCTACACCTTC.

This clonotype has a count of ten or more. V usage is TRBV4-1 and J usage is TRBJ2-5; unclear D gene. This CDR3 contains 18 residues. Trimming stripped 1 base from V and 1 base from J, with 19 bases between. Germline V gene data show CDR1 as MGHRA and CDR2 as YSYEKL. The DNA for the CDR3 is TGCGCCAGCAGCCAAGGGAACGCGGAGCGCCTTGTCCAAGAGACCCAGTACTTC. Translation gives CASSQGNAERLVQETQYF.

A few counts support this clonotype. The rearrangement uses TRBV18 and TRBJ1-1; D not certain. The germline V and J ends were trimmed by 3 bases and 2 bases, with 13 bases remaining between them. Germline loops: CDR1 KGHSH, CDR2 LQKENI. CDR3 length equals 15 residues. The CDR3, as DNA: TGTGCCAGCTCACCGAACTTTGGGGTAAACACTGAAGCTTTCTTT. The encoded protein is CASSPNFGVNTEAFF.

This clonotype was observed a few times. This chain uses TRBV30 with TRBJ1-5; TRBD1 agrees at 9 bases. This CDR3 has 12 residues. The germline CDR1 and CDR2 sequences are GTSNPN and SVGIG (reference sequence). The ends lost 7 bases at V and 5 bases at J; junction bases unmatched: 3. CDR3 sequence (DNA): TGTGCCTCCGGGACAGGGCATCAGCCCCAGCATTTT. Translation gives CASGTGHQPQHF.

This clonotype was recorded at least ten times. The rearrangement joins TRBV4-1 to TRBJ1-5, with D uncertain. The CDR3 is 15 residues long. Trimming pared 1 base from V and 2 bases from J, leaving 9 bases between. CDR1 is MGHRA and CDR2 is YSYEKL in the germline V gene. This CDR3 is CASSQAGQGNQPQHF. The CDR3 DNA reads as TGCGCCAGCAGCCAAGCTGGGCAGGGCAATCAGCCCCAGCATTTT.